This T cell receptor (beta chain) was identified during a study of blood T cells in healthy people across ages. Findings and caveats of the study: Greater diversity and more naive CD4+ cells were seen in long-lived donors than in aged donors.

Regarding this clonotype: The antigen is unknown.

Germline CDR1 reads MDHEN; CDR2 reads SYDVKM. The CDR3 is 14 residues long. V shed 6 bases, J shed 4 bases, and the junction held 8 bases outside the gene matches. For the second PCR, which ran for roughly 6 to 12 cycles, a sample-barcoded 5' primer and a J-beta primer mix were used. TCRdb recomputed calls from the 5' RACE reads with MiXCR, one row per CDR3 protein. The sample lists over a million distinct CDR3 sequences; approximately 38% were seen once. This chain connects TRBV28 to TRBJ1-2; 7 bases agree with TRBD1. Material: blood. The source of this sequence is a woman younger than 35 in good health. The CDR3 DNA follows: TGTGCCAGCAGACATACAGGGGAGGGCTATGGCTACACCTTC. This gives the protein CASRHTGEGYGYTF.